Following are 5 T cell receptor beta chains from one sample sequenced in a study of T cells in Graves' hyperthyroidism and ophthalmopathy. TCR beta CDR3 regions were amplified from RNA. An initial round of RT-PCR targeting the TCR CDR3 relied on the HTBI primer set. TCRdb passed the multiplex PCR reads through MiXCR, listing each CDR3 protein once. The profile shows around 340,000 distinct CDR3 sequences, approximately 18% of them singletons. The sequenced sample consisted of blood. The source of these receptors is a woman in her thirties with Graves' hyperthyroidism that later progressed to Graves' ophthalmopathy.

In this sample, this clonotype turned up many times. V is TRBV28 and J is TRBJ2-3, with TRBD1 identical over 7 bases. Germline V gene sequence: CDR1 MDHEN, CDR2 SYDVKM. V shed 5 bases, J shed 1 base, and the junction held 3 bases outside the gene matches. The CDR3 loop spans 14 amino acids. In DNA, the CDR3 is TGTGCCAGCAGTAATCAGGGGGGCACAGATACGCAGTATTTT. Residues: CASSNQGGTDTQYF.

Regarding this clonotype: At one boundary the junction diverges from the germline segment, which might be a read error. The rearrangement uses TRBV4-1 and TRBJ2-1; TRBD2 aligns across 11 bases. Germline V gene sequence: CDR1 MGHRA, CDR2 YSYEKL. The CDR3 runs 16 residues. The CDR3 DNA reads TGCGCCAGCGGCCAATCACCGGGACTAGCGGTCGGGGAGCAGTTCTTC. This translates into CASGQSPGLAVGEQFF.

In this sample, this clonotype turned up a few times. The rearrangement links TRBV14 to TRBJ2-3; 13 nucleotides align to TRBD2. Germline V gene data show CDR1 as SGHDN and CDR2 as FVKESK. V lost 0 bases and J lost 5; bases outside the gene matches: 2. The CDR3 spans 16 residues. The CDR3 nucleotides read TGTGCCAGCAGCCAAGATAGACTAGCGGGGGGAGATACGCAGTATTTT. It yields the protein CASSQDRLAGGDTQYF.

There are many counts of this clonotype. This rearrangement joins TRBV2 to TRBJ1-2; 9 nucleotides match TRBD1. The V segment lost 1 base and the J segment 3 bases; nucleotides outside the gene matches: 0. This CDR3 comprises 14 residues. Germline CDR1 is SNHLY and CDR2 is FYNNEI. CDR3 residues: CASSEGTGDYGYTF. CDR3 bases: TGTGCCAGCAGTGAAGGGACAGGGGACTATGGCTACACCTTC. Full variable domain (outside the CDR3, taken from reference TRBV2 and TRBJ1-2): EPEVTQTPSHQVTQMGQEVILRCVPISNHLYFYWYRQILGQKVEFLVSFYNNEISEKSEIFDDQFSVERPDGSNFTLKIRSTKLEDSAMYFCASSEGTGDYGYTFGSGTRLTVV.

This clonotype has ten or more counts. V usage is TRBV28 and J usage is TRBJ2-7; TRBD1 matches at 8 bases. Trimming removed 8 bases from V and 0 bases from J; junction bases left unmatched: 15. The CDR3 covers 17 residues. Germline CDR1 MDHEN, CDR2 SYDVKM. The CDR3 loop reads CASDRGDFLGSSYEQYF. CDR3 nucleotide sequence: TGTGCCAGCGACAGGGGCGATTTTCTGGGAAGCTCCTACGAGCAGTACTTC.